The entry below gives a single TCR beta chain sequence along with its context. Its matching antigen is unknown. The PCR used 60 Vbeta and 13 Jbeta primers. Clones were read by immunoSEQ multiplex PCR, and TCRdb kept only the in-frame ones, dropping some. Seen here are approximately 280,000 clones, more than 80% observed once, and the top ten hold around 4.2%. This sample is drawn from a study of cytomegalovirus exposure and HLA in healthy donors. Study-level results: Most of the CMV-associated TCR beta chains (in a later analysis) appeared to be HLA-restricted. Only CMV serostatus was available as immune exposure information.

The clonotype was recovered from a man in his forties in good health and CMV-seropositive. The sequenced material came from PBMCs.

In DNA form, the CDR3 reads TGTGCCAGCAGCTTAGGGACAGGTCCCCAGGGGCAGTACTTC. Translation: CASSLGTGPQGQYF. This chain joins TRBV7-9 and TRBJ2-7; 7 bases match TRBD1. The CDR3 runs 14 residues. In germline, CDR1 is SEHNR, CDR2 FQNEAQ (reference sequence). V was pared by 1 base and J by 9 bases, with 9 bases of the junction left unmatched.